This T cell receptor (beta chain) originates from a study of T-cell reconstitution after alpha-beta-depleted transplantation in children. Overall study findings and caveats: Elevated TCRbeta diversity at day 60 was traced, in some patients, to surviving recipient T cells and thymic progenitors. Fresh T-cell production supplied most of the T-cell counts and diversity seen one year after transplant.

This clonotype was observed many times. Its antigen is unidentified. A library of TCRbeta sequences, prepared with unique molecular identifiers, was generated. One entry per CDR3 protein results from TCRdb running MiXCR on the PCR reads. The sample includes some 200,000 distinct CDR3 sequences, 6.3% of them seen just once. V gave up 4 bases and J gave up 1 base, with 16 bases separating them. Germline CDR1 and CDR2: KGHSH and LQKENI. The CDR3 spans 16 residues. Material: PBMCs, obtained before TCRalphabeta/CD19-depleted stem cell transplant. This TCR came from a girl under three years old with combined immunodeficiency, due to receive a stem cell transplant. The V gene is TRBV18, the J gene TRBJ1-1; the D gene is possibly TRBD1 (6 bases). The CDR3 DNA reads as TGTGCCAGCTCACAATATTCAGGACAGCAGAACACTGAAGCTTTCTTT. Its translation: CASSQYSGQQNTEAFF.